The 25 T cell receptor beta chains given below trace back to one sample, sequenced in a study of blood T cell repertoires in COVID-19. Sequenced by immunoSEQ multiplex PCR; TCRdb stores in-frame clones only, minus some. The table has fewer than 200,000 clones, around 90% seen once. Specimen: peripheral blood. These receptors were collected from a middle-aged man with active or convalescent COVID-19.

This clone was found once. The chain has TRBV10-3 and TRBJ1-2, with unresolved D. The V gene's germline CDR1 is ENHRY and CDR2 SYGVKD. The length of the CDR3 is 16 residues. V gave up 2 bases and J gave up 4 bases, with 17 bases separating them. The CDR3 sequence: CAISELRFGVSYGYTF. The CDR3 bases are TGTGCCATCAGTGAGCTACGGTTCGGGGTGAGCTATGGCTACACCTTC.

The CDR3 is CASSPGLTNTDTQYF. The DNA for the CDR3 is TGCGCCAGCAGCCCGGGACTAACTAACACAGATACGCAGTATTTT. The chain combines TRBV5-1 with TRBJ2-3; 7 nucleotides match TRBD2. The V and J ends lost 4 bases and 2 bases, in that order; junction bases with no gene match: 7. CDR1 and CDR2 from the germline V gene are SGHRS and YFSETQ. The CDR3 spans 15 residues.

The CDR3 loop reads CATSDSRQGTGELFF. The DNA for the CDR3 is TGTGCCACCAGTGATAGCCGACAGGGGACCGGGGAGCTGTTTTTT. This sequence joins TRBV24-1 and TRBJ2-2, with TRBD1 matching 8 bases. The CDR3 spans 15 residues. Per the germline V gene, CDR1 is KGHDR and CDR2 is SFDVKD. V shed 3 bases and J 5 bases; nucleotides not matched to a gene: 4.

The chain joins TRBV29-1 to TRBJ2-1, with D maybe TRBD1 (6 bases). Germline V gene sequence: CDR1 SQVTM, CDR2 ANQGSEA. The V end lost 5 bases, the J end lost 6 bases, and 17 bases lay between the germline ends. The CDR3 consists of 14 residues. The CDR3 nucleotides read TGCAGCGTTTCCGGGACATCAACGTTCAATGAGCAGTTCTTC. Residues: CSVSGTSTFNEQFF.

The rearrangement links TRBV11-2 to TRBJ2-5; 8 bases align to TRBD2. CDR1 is SGHAT and CDR2 is FQNNGV in the germline V gene. The CDR3 extends over 18 amino acids. Trimming took 5 bases from V and 1 from J; bases not matched to a gene: 15. DNA of the CDR3: TGTGCCAGCAGCCCCCCATTGGCGAGTAGCGGGATCCAAGAGACCCAGTACTTC. Protein: CASSPPLASSGIQETQYF. The full variable domain, its missing parts supplied by reference TRBV11-2 and TRBJ2-5, is EAGVAQSPRYKIIEKRQSVAFWCNPISGHATLYWYQQILGQGPKLLIQFQNNGVVDDSQLPKDRFSAERLKGVDSTLKIQPAKLEDSAVYLCASSPPLASSGIQETQYFGPGTRLLVL.

This CDR3 reads CASSLPGYNSPLHF. In DNA form, the CDR3 reads TGTGCCAGCAGTTTACCAGGCTATAATTCACCCCTCCACTTT. The V and J genes are TRBV6-5 and TRBJ1-6; no clear D. Germline V gives CDR1 MNHEY, CDR2 SVGAGI. V lost 4 bases to trimming and J lost 3 bases, with 7 bases between them. CDR3 length equals 14 residues.

V gene TRBV11-3 combines with J gene TRBJ2-5; TRBD1 agrees at 8 bases. V lost 5 bases, J lost 5 bases, and 7 bases stayed unmatched. The V gene's germline CDR1 is SGHNT and CDR2 YENEEA. CDR3 length equals 14 residues. CDR3 bases: TGTGCCAGCAGCACCCGACAGGGGCTGGAGACCCAGTACTTC. Protein sequence: CASSTRQGLETQYF.

The chain employs TRBV11-3 and TRBJ2-7; D gene ambiguous. CDR3 length equals 14 residues. Germline CDR1 is SGHNT and CDR2 is YENEEA. Trimming removed 0 bases from V and 2 bases from J, with 8 bases in between. The CDR3 region has the DNA TGTGCCAGCAGCTTAGATCACAGCACCTACGAGCAGTACTTC. It yields the protein CASSLDHSTYEQYF.

The sample holds one count of this clone. The chain has TRBV12-3 or TRBV12-4 and TRBJ1-1; D gene unclear. Trimming shortened V by 3 bases and J by 5 bases, and 10 bases separated the two germline ends. The CDR3 has 13 amino acids. CDR3: CASSFAGGTEAFF. CDR3 in DNA: TGTGCCAGCAGTTTCGCAGGAGGAACTGAAGCTTTCTTT.

In its sample, this clone was seen a few times. The chain recombines TRBV5-6 with TRBJ2-6; 7 bases agree with TRBD1. CDR1 is SGHDT, CDR2 YYEEEE, per germline. The CDR3 has 17 residues. Trimming took 4 bases from V and 1 from J; bases not matched to a gene: 8. Here the CDR3 reads CASSLTGRLSGANVLTF. In DNA, the CDR3 is TGTGCCAGCAGCCTGACAGGGCGGCTATCTGGGGCCAACGTCCTGACTTTC.

The genes are TRBV12-3 or TRBV12-4 and TRBJ2-2, with D perhaps TRBD2 (6 bases). Trimming cost V 6 bases and J 7 bases, with 12 bases left between them. This CDR3 region has 13 residues. This CDR3 reads CASRPGVFGELFF. As DNA, the CDR3 is TGTGCCAGCAGACCGGGAGTTTTCGGGGAGCTGTTTTTT.

The chain combines TRBV6-1 with TRBJ2-7; no definite D call. The CDR3 runs to 14 residues. Germline V gene lookup returns CDR1 MNHNS and CDR2 SASEGT. The germline V and J ends were trimmed by 3 bases and 5 bases, with 14 bases remaining between them. The CDR3 coding sequence is TGTGCCAGCAGTGACGTTTGGAGCATCGACGAGCAGTACTTC. This codes for CASSDVWSIDEQYF.

The chain uses TRBV7-2 and TRBJ2-1; a weak D match, TRBD1 (5 bases). CDR3 length: 13 residues. Per germline, CDR1 SGHTA and CDR2 FQGNSA. Trimming stripped 5 bases from V and 7 bases from J, with 12 bases between. DNA for the CDR3: TGTGCCAGCAGCCCCCCGACAGTTAATGAGCAGTTCTTC. Its protein is CASSPPTVNEQFF.

This clone was recorded only once. The chain combines TRBV19 with TRBJ1-5; D may be TRBD1 (6 bases). The CDR3 totals 16 residues. Germline CDR1 LNHDA, CDR2 SQIVND (reference sequence). Trimming took 5 bases from V and 0 from J, leaving 14 bases between them. This CDR3 reads CASSPGTRGSNQPQHF. CDR3 DNA: TGTGCCAGTAGTCCAGGGACACGGGGTAGCAATCAGCCCCAGCATTTT.

The V call is TRBV18, the J call TRBJ1-3, with D perhaps matching TRBD1 (6 bases). The CDR3 runs 16 residues. CDR1 and CDR2 (germline): KGHSH, LQKENI. V dropped 3 bases and J dropped 2 bases, with 14 bases sitting between them. The CDR3 loop is CASSPLTGITGNTIYF. The CDR3 DNA is TGTGCCAGCTCACCCCTGACAGGAATCACTGGAAACACCATATATTTT.

The chain carries TRBV5-4 and TRBJ2-5, with TRBD2 matching over 15 bases. Trimming took 4 bases from V and 5 from J; bases not matched to a gene: 6. The CDR3 is 16 residues long. Looked up from germline, CDR1 is SGHNT and CDR2 is YYREEE (reference sequence). The CDR3 DNA follows: TGTGCCAGCAGCGACGGACTAGCGGGAGGGGGTGAGACCCAGTACTTC. Translated: CASSDGLAGGGETQYF.

The chain uses TRBV27 and TRBJ2-5; 10 nucleotides match TRBD1. The CDR3 is 15 residues long. The trim removed 3 bases at V and 4 bases at J, leaving 5 bases unmatched. CDR1 is MNHEY and CDR2 is SMNVEV in the germline V gene (reference sequence). The CDR3 DNA reads TGTGCCAGCAGTTTTGGGACAGGGGACGGAGAGACCCAGTACTTC. This sequence encodes CASSFGTGDGETQYF.

This clone was counted only a few times. The chain carries TRBV5-1 and TRBJ1-3; perhaps TRBD1 as D (5 bases). This CDR3 has 15 amino acids. V dropped 7 bases and J dropped 0 bases, with 14 bases sitting between them. Germline CDR1 reads SGHRS; CDR2 reads YFSETQ. The CDR3 spells CASAPTASSGNTIYF. CDR3 coding DNA: TGCGCCAGCGCACCGACAGCAAGCTCTGGAAACACCATATATTTT.

This chain connects TRBV19 to TRBJ1-2; 7 bases align to TRBD1. The germline V gene encodes CDR1 LNHDA and CDR2 SQIVND (reference sequence). The V and J ends lost 5 bases and 3 bases, in that order; junction bases with no gene match: 9. This CDR3 comprises 15 residues. The chain's CDR3 is CASSGGQRYDYGYTF. CDR3 sequence (DNA): TGTGCCAGTAGTGGGGGACAGCGTTATGACTATGGCTACACCTTC.

J is TRBJ1-3 and V is TRBV6-5; a weak D match, TRBD1 (6 bases). This CDR3 is built from 15 residues. The germline CDR1 and CDR2 sequences are MNHEY and SVGAGI. The V end lost 5 bases, the J end lost 4 bases, and 15 bases lay between the germline ends. Here the CDR3 reads CASSLTGWEGNTIYF. The CDR3 bases are TGTGCCAGCAGTCTGACAGGTTGGGAAGGAAACACCATATATTTT.

This clone showed up just once. The chain employs TRBV5-1 and TRBJ1-2; D gene uncertain. This CDR3 comprises 16 residues. V lost 1 base and J 2 bases, leaving 15 bases between the germline ends. Germline values: CDR1 SGHRS, CDR2 YFSETQ. CDR3 in DNA: TGCGCCAGCAGCTTGAGTTCCCGGACTTACAACTATGGCTACACCTTC. Amino acids: CASSLSSRTYNYGYTF.

This clone was seen only once. The chain combines TRBV7-9 with TRBJ1-5; D uncertain. The CDR3 contains 13 residues. V was pared by 6 bases and J by 4 bases, with 10 bases between. Germline V gene data show CDR1 as SEHNR and CDR2 as FQNEAQ (reference sequence). DNA for the CDR3: TGTGCCAGCAGTCTTCTTAGTAATCAGCCCCAGCATTTT. It is translated as CASSLLSNQPQHF.

The genes are TRBV3-1 (or the pseudogene TRBV3-2) and TRBJ2-1, with 11 bases identical to TRBD1. Trimming took 6 bases from V and 6 from J; bases not matched to a gene: 10. This CDR3 is 16 amino acids long. CDR1 is LGHDT, CDR2 YNNKEL, per germline (reference sequence). CDR3 sequence reads: CASSLLTGTGGNEQFF. The DNA for the CDR3 is TGTGCCAGCAGTCTTCTAACCGGGACAGGGGGCAATGAGCAGTTCTTC.

The chain recombines TRBV5-1 with TRBJ2-1, with TRBD2 matching 10 bases. CDR3 size: 16 residues. The ends lost 4 bases at V and 1 base at J; junction bases unmatched: 5. CDR1 is SGHRS, CDR2 YFSETQ, per germline. The CDR3 coding sequence is TGCGCCAGCAGCACACGACTAGCGGGTTCCTACAATGAGCAGTTCTTC. Its protein product is CASSTRLAGSYNEQFF.

V usage is TRBV21-1 and J usage is TRBJ2-3; the D segment call TRBD1 is taken from the table without a DNA check. TRBV21-1 corresponds to a pseudogene. The CDR3 extends over 18 amino acids. This CDR3 reads CASSKSGDRGGRTDTQYF. The CDR3 DNA is TGTGCCAGCAGCAAATCTGGGGACAGGGGCGGTCGTACAGATACGCAGTATTTT.